The rows below give T cell receptor beta chains drawn from one sample of a study of OX40 agonist ivuxolimab in advanced cancers. The assay was immunoSEQ multiplex PCR, and TCRdb's table has in-frame clones only and misses some. Of roughly 53,000 clones in the sample, 65% to 85% were seen once. This sample comprised CD4+ or CD8+ T cells sorted from blood, obtained in a trial of the OX40 agonist ivuxolimab. Every receptor here comes from an adult with an advanced solid tumor such as melanoma, head and neck, liver or kidney cancer. Both conserved end residues are part of each CDR3. The D gene is left open where the match is weak. Clone sizes are given selectively: once, few, many, or a class where the clone is expanded.

D gene | J gene | V gene | clone size | CDR3 protein | CDR3 DNA
TRBD2 | TRBJ2-1 | TRBV14 | NA | CASSQSGTSIPLSYNEQFF | TGTGCCAGCAGCCAGTCCGGGACTAGTATACCTCTTTCCTACAATGAGCAGTTCTTC
NA | TRBJ1-6 | TRBV6-5 | NA | CASRGQGNSPLHF | TGTGCCAGCAGAGGGCAGGGGAACTCACCCCTCCACTTT
NA | TRBJ1-2 | TRBV28 | NA | CASSFDGFSYTF | TGTGCCAGCAGTTTTGATGGTTTCAGCTACACCTTC
TRBD2 | TRBJ2-1 | TRBV27 | NA | CASSLYPGTSGFMNNEQFF | TGTGCCAGCAGTTTATATCCGGGGACTAGCGGCTTCATGAACAATGAGCAGTTCTTC
TRBD2 | TRBJ2-1 | TRBV5-1 | NA | CASSLAGGPGTSGRSYNEQFF | TGCGCCAGCAGCTTGGCCGGGGGCCCCGGGACTAGCGGGAGGTCCTACAATGAGCAGTTCTTC
TRBD1 | TRBJ1-5 | TRBV19 | NA | CASRTGRFGNQPQHF | TGTGCCAGCCGGACAGGGAGATTTGGCAATCAGCCCCAGCATTTT
TRBD1 | TRBJ1-2 | TRBV19 | NA | CASSIPDRAGYGYTF | TGTGCCAGTAGTATCCCGGACAGGGCGGGCTATGGCTACACCTTC
NA | TRBJ2-1 | TRBV7-3 | NA | CASSPSGRNEQFF | TGTGCCAGCAGCCCCTCGGGACGAAATGAGCAGTTCTTC
TRBD1 | TRBJ1-2 | TRBV11-2 | NA | CASRSDRGNYGYTF | TGTGCCAGCAGATCCGACAGGGGGAACTATGGCTACACCTTC
TRBD1 | TRBJ2-7 | TRBV4-3 | few | CASSRTGGGETEQYF | TGCGCCAGCAGCCGAACAGGGGGCGGCGAGACCGAGCAGTACTTC
TRBD1 | TRBJ2-7 | TRBV18 | NA | CASSPNGGQASYEQYF | TGTGCCAGCTCACCAAATGGGGGACAGGCCTCCTACGAGCAGTACTTC
TRBD2 | TRBJ2-1 | TRBV6-6 | once | CASSYPGVAGDNEQFF | TGTGCCAGCAGTTACCCCGGGGTAGCGGGAGACAATGAGCAGTTCTTC
TRBD2 | TRBJ2-1 | TRBV28 | NA | CASRGPGRTSGRNYNEQFF | TGTGCCAGCAGGGGACCGGGCAGGACTAGCGGGAGAAACTACAATGAGCAGTTCTTC
NA | TRBJ2-6 | TRBV6-6 | NA | CASSSVGGANVLTF | TGTGCCAGCAGTTCCGTCGGTGGGGCCAACGTCCTGACTTTC
TRBD1 | TRBJ2-2 | TRBV5-4 | NA | CASSLSEGASTTGELFF | TGTGCCAGCAGCTTGAGTGAGGGGGCTTCGACCACCGGGGAGCTGTTTTTT
TRBD1 | TRBJ1-6 | TRBV5-6 | NA | CASSPPGQRMSPLHF | TGTGCCAGCAGCCCGCCGGGACAGCGTATGTCACCCCTCCACTTT
NA | TRBJ1-5 | TRBV6-6 | medium-sized | CASSPLGRSNQPQHF | TGTGCCAGCAGCCCCTTGGGGAGAAGCAATCAGCCCCAGCATTTT
NA | TRBJ2-3 | TRBV2 | once | CASSEARRTSTDTQYF | TGTGCCAGCAGTGAAGCCCGGCGGACTAGCACAGATACGCAGTATTTT
NA | TRBJ2-2 | TRBV18 | NA | CASSPEASAGTGELFF | TGTGCCAGCTCACCAGAGGCCTCGGCGGGCACCGGGGAGCTGTTTTTT
TRBD1 | TRBJ1-6 | TRBV30 | NA | CAWSPGTGISPLHF | TGTGCCTGGAGTCCCGGGACAGGGATTTCACCCCTCCACTTT
NA | TRBJ2-7 | TRBV5-8 | once | CASSSYRWRMAYEQYF | TGTGCCAGCAGCTCCTACCGCTGGAGGATGGCCTACGAGCAGTACTTC
NA | TRBJ2-1 | TRBV18 | NA | CASSPSQGLSSQFF | TGTGCCAGCTCACCATCGCAGGGTCTTTCGTCGCAGTTCTTC
TRBD2 | TRBJ2-5 | TRBV7-7 | NA | CASSPGLAGGETQYF | TGTGCCAGCAGCCCGGGACTAGCAGGAGGGGAGACCCAGTACTTC
NA | TRBJ2-2 | TRBV10-1 | NA | CASQATGELFF | TGCGCCAGCCAGGCCACCGGGGAGCTGTTTTTT
NA | TRBJ2-5 | TRBV5-6 | NA | CASSSLKTGLGTQYF | TGTGCCAGCAGCTCGCTTAAAACAGGGCTTGGGACCCAGTACTTC
NA | TRBJ1-4 | TRBV15 | NA | CATSRDAGNEKLFF | TGTGCCACCAGCAGAGATGCAGGGAATGAAAAACTGTTTTTT
TRBD2 | TRBJ2-3 | TRBV9 | NA | CASSVGLAGGRTDTQYF | TGTGCCAGCAGCGTGGGACTAGCGGGAGGCCGGACAGATACGCAGTATTTT
NA | TRBJ1-4 | TRBV11-2 | NA | CASSPVSDRNEKLFF | TGTGCCAGCAGCCCGGTGTCGGACAGAAATGAAAAACTGTTTTTT
TRBD1 | TRBJ2-7 | TRBV18 | NA | CASSLTQGAGYEQYF | TGTGCCAGCTCACTAACACAGGGGGCTGGCTACGAGCAGTACTTC
TRBD1 | TRBJ1-5 | TRBV6-1 | NA | CASREDRGPLRPQHF | TGTGCCAGCAGAGAGGACAGGGGCCCCCTTCGGCCCCAGCATTTT
NA | TRBJ1-2 | TRBV14 | NA | CASSRNKGNYGYTF | TGTGCCAGCAGCCGAAATAAGGGGAACTATGGCTACACCTTC
TRBD1 | TRBJ2-3 | TRBV7-2 | NA | CASAARGRGTDTQYF | TGTGCCAGCGCCGCCAGGGGGCGAGGCACAGATACGCAGTATTTT
TRBD1 | TRBJ1-2 | TRBV2 | NA | CASRTGIYGYTF | TGTGCCAGCAGGACAGGGATCTATGGCTACACCTTC
TRBD2 | TRBJ2-1 | TRBV19 | NA | CATRTSGAYNEQFF | TGTGCCACCCGGACTAGCGGGGCCTACAATGAGCAGTTCTTC
NA | TRBJ2-1 | TRBV18 | NA | CASSPGRRDNNEQFF | TGTGCCAGCTCACCTGGGAGGAGGGACAACAATGAGCAGTTCTTC
TRBD2 | TRBJ2-1 | TRBV5-1 | NA | CASSLGGGGTNEQFF | TGCGCCAGCAGCTTGGGCGGCGGGGGGACCAATGAGCAGTTCTTC
TRBD2 | TRBJ2-3 | TRBV2 | NA | CASSEGRVAGVFKDTQYF | TGTGCCAGCAGTGAGGGTCGGGTAGCGGGAGTGTTCAAAGATACGCAGTATTTT
NA | TRBJ2-3 | TRBV5-4 | NA | CASSSRRSLGADTQYF | TGTGCCAGCAGCTCCCGACGGTCACTGGGGGCAGATACGCAGTATTTT
TRBD2 | TRBJ2-7 | TRBV5-1 | NA | CASSSGSGGPYEQYF | TGCGCCAGCAGCAGCGGGTCGGGGGGTCCCTACGAGCAGTACTTC
NA | TRBJ2-6 | TRBV6-5 | NA | CASSYRGAGANVLTF | TGTGCCAGCAGTTACAGGGGCGCTGGGGCCAACGTCCTGACTTTC
NA | TRBJ1-1 | TRBV11-2 | NA | CASSFVRAEAFF | TGTGCCAGCAGCTTTGTAAGGGCTGAAGCTTTCTTT
NA | TRBJ1-2 | TRBV5-5 | NA | CASSLAIRGNYGYTF | TGTGCCAGCAGCTTGGCGATCAGGGGCAACTATGGCTACACCTTC
NA | TRBJ1-1 | TRBV5-1 | NA | CASSPLDPTLNTEAFF | TGCGCCAGCAGCCCCCTGGACCCAACCTTGAACACTGAAGCTTTCTTT
NA | TRBJ2-5 | TRBV30 | NA | CAWSASAREYF | TGTGCCTGGAGTGCTTCGGCCAGGGAGTACTTC
NA | TRBJ2-7 | TRBV18 | NA | CASSVGGAATYEQYF | TGTGCCAGCTCAGTGGGAGGAGCGGCCACCTACGAGCAGTACTTC
NA | TRBJ1-5 | TRBV25-1 | NA | CAVISYSNQPQHF | TGTGCCGTCATATCGTATAGCAATCAGCCCCAGCATTTT
TRBD1 | TRBJ1-5 | TRBV18 | NA | CASSRTGGAEQPQHF | TGTGCCAGCTCAAGGACAGGGGGCGCCGAGCAGCCCCAGCATTTT
TRBD2 | TRBJ2-3 | TRBV7-2 | NA | CASSLSSGVGTDTQYF | TGTGCCAGCAGCTTAAGCAGCGGGGTCGGGACAGATACGCAGTATTTT
NA | TRBJ2-3 | TRBV4-2 | NA | CASSQVLVGDTQYF | TGTGCCAGCAGCCAAGTTCTAGTTGGGGATACGCAGTATTTT
TRBD1 | TRBJ2-7 | TRBV4-1 | NA | CASSQGGQGQQYF | TGCGCCAGCAGCCAAGGGGGACAGGGACAACAGTACTTC